This is a list of T cell receptor beta chains from one sample in a study of cytomegalovirus exposure and HLA in healthy donors. The data were produced by immunoSEQ multiplex PCR, yet TCRdb's version contains in-frame clones alone and is incomplete. The profile shows nearly 200,000 clones, roughly 77% of them singletons. Input material: PBMCs. These receptors came from a male donor in good health and CMV-seropositive. Each CDR3 is given with its conserved first and last residue. Each record gives: D gene, V gene, clone size, J gene, CDR3 DNA, CDR3 protein. The D gene is left open where the match is weak. The size of a clone is reported for some rows only, either as once, few or many, or as a class for expanded clones.

NA	TRBV2	few	TRBJ1-2	TGTGCCAGCAGTGTGGGCAACTCTAACTATGGCTACACCTTC	CASSVGNSNYGYTF
TRBD1	TRBV27	once	TRBJ1-2	TGTGCCAGCAGTTCCATAGGGGGCGCTAACTATGGCTACACCTTC	CASSSIGGANYGYTF
TRBD2	TRBV19	NA	TRBJ2-1	TGTGCCAGTAATTTCGGGGGGGCCTACAATGAGCAGTTCTTC	CASNFGGAYNEQFF
NA	TRBV7-2	NA	TRBJ2-2	TGTGCCAGCACCAAGAATAGCGGATTTCCGAACACCGGGGAGCTGTTTTTT	CASTKNSGFPNTGELFF
TRBD2	TRBV19	NA	TRBJ2-1	TGTGCCAGTAGCCCCATCGATCGGGGGGTCTTCAATGAGCAGTTCTTC	CASSPIDRGVFNEQFF
TRBD2	TRBV10-3	NA	TRBJ2-1	TGTGCCATCAGGGGTCAGCGGGAGGACCTATACAATGAGCAGTTCTTC	CAIRGQREDLYNEQFF
NA	TRBV7-2	NA	TRBJ1-3	TGTGCCAGCAGCTCAGGGTTCTCTGGAAACACCATATATTTT	CASSSGFSGNTIYF
TRBD1	TRBV10-3	NA	TRBJ2-5	TGTGCCATCAATGACAGGGGGCACCAAGAGACCCAGTACTTC	CAINDRGHQETQYF
TRBD1	TRBV4-2	NA	TRBJ1-3	TGTGCCAGCAGCCAAGAACGGGACAGGGTCGGAAACACCATATATTTT	CASSQERDRVGNTIYF
TRBD1	TRBV19	NA	TRBJ1-2	TGTGCCAGTAGTGGTGGACAGGAGAGCTATGGCTACACCTTC	CASSGGQESYGYTF
TRBD1	TRBV7-7	once	TRBJ2-6	TGTGCTAGCAGCTCGGGACAGGGGCTCTCTGGGGCCAACGTCCTGACTTTC	CASSSGQGLSGANVLTF
NA	TRBV5-4	NA	TRBJ1-3	TGTGCCAGCAGCTTGGTTGGGGCCTCCCAAAACACCATATATTTT	CASSLVGASQNTIYF
NA	TRBV5-1	NA	TRBJ2-5	TGCGCCAGCAGCCCAGGGCCTCAAGAGACCCAGTACTTC	CASSPGPQETQYF
TRBD2	TRBV7-3	few	TRBJ2-5	TGTGCCAGCAGCTTTGCCGGGACTAGCGGTTATGAGACCCAGTACTTC	CASSFAGTSGYETQYF
NA	TRBV11-1	NA	TRBJ2-5	TGTGCCAGCAGCTCGGGGACTCGTCAAGAGACCCAGTACTTC	CASSSGTRQETQYF
NA	TRBV7-6	NA	TRBJ2-2	TGTGCCAGCAGCTTAGCGTTGGAGGGGGCTGGGGAGCTGTTTTTT	CASSLALEGAGELFF
TRBD2	TRBV25-1	NA	TRBJ2-7	TGTGCCAGCAGACGGGCGGTAGCGGGAGGGACGGGCGAGCAGTACTTC	CASRRAVAGGTGEQYF
NA	TRBV7-8	NA	TRBJ2-3	TGTGCCAGCAGCTTAGGGCTTGACTTCACAGATACGCAGTATTTT	CASSLGLDFTDTQYF
NA	TRBV5-5	NA	TRBJ1-2	TGTGCCAGCAGCGGACAGAACTATGGCTACACCTTC	CASSGQNYGYTF
NA	TRBV10-3	once	TRBJ1-1	TGTGCCATCAGTGAGTCGTTGGGGGGTCTGACTGAAGCTTTCTTT	CAISESLGGLTEAFF
NA	TRBV7-2	few	TRBJ2-7	TGTGCCAGCACCTCCCCCCCACTCTTATACGAGCAGTACTTC	CASTSPPLLYEQYF
TRBD2	TRBV9	NA	TRBJ2-1	TGTGCCAGCAGCGTACGGTTAACTAGCGGGAGGGCGCCGGATGAGCAGTTCTTC	CASSVRLTSGRAPDEQFF
TRBD1	TRBV6-1	NA	TRBJ1-2	TGTGCCAGCAATCCTGGGACAGGGTACGGTGGCTACACCTTC	CASNPGTGYGGYTF
NA	TRBV6-1	NA	TRBJ2-5	TGTGCCAGCAGTGAAGCGCGGACCCAGTACTTC	CASSEARTQYF
TRBD2	TRBV11-2	NA	TRBJ2-7	TGTGCCAGCACCCCTGGGCTAGCGGGGGGCTCCTACGAGCAGTACTTC	CASTPGLAGGSYEQYF
NA	TRBV19	NA	TRBJ2-7	TGTGCCAGTAGTGGGCCCCCCTTTTACGAGCAGTACTTC	CASSGPPFYEQYF
TRBD2	TRBV10-3	NA	TRBJ2-3	TGTGCCATCAGTGACCCACCCGGGGGGAGCGGCCCCACAGATACGCAGTATTTT	CAISDPPGGSGPTDTQYF
TRBD2	TRBV4-3	NA	TRBJ2-3	TGCGCCAGCAGCCAAGAGACCTTTGGGCGGGGGGAAGATACGCAGTATTTT	CASSQETFGRGEDTQYF
NA	TRBV2	NA	TRBJ1-4	TGTGCCAGCAGACCGTGGGGAGGGACTAATGAAAAACTGTTTTTT	CASRPWGGTNEKLFF
NA	TRBV18	NA	TRBJ1-3	TGTGCCAGCTCACCGGCGAAGGGGTCTACCATATATTTT	CASSPAKGSTIYF